Listed below are T cell receptor beta chains from one sample, sequenced in a study of blood T cell repertoires in COVID-19. TCRdb keeps only in-frame clones here, not all; method: immunoSEQ multiplex PCR. Found here are approximately 250,000 clones, around 90% of them singletons; the top ten hold over 2%. The sequencing input was PBMCs or T cells enriched from blood (not recorded which). These receptors were collected from a woman aged 55-75 years in a cohort exposed to, infected with or recovered from COVID-19 (not recorded which). The CDR3 runs from the conserved cysteine through the conserved F or W. Each record gives: CDR3 DNA, CDR3 protein, clone size, D gene, V gene, J gene. A D gene is named only where the DNA matches it firmly. Only some rows state a clone size, as once, few, many or a class for expanded clones.

CDR3nt: TGTGCCAGCAGTTCCGGGACAGGGCGTTCACCCCTCCACTTT; CDR3aa: CASSSGTGRSPLHF; abundance: once; d_gene: TRBD1; v_gene: TRBV6-5; j_gene: TRBJ1-6
CDR3nt: TGCGCCAGCAGCTTGGCCTTCAGGCAGGGCTCTGGAAACACCATATATTTT; CDR3aa: CASSLAFRQGSGNTIYF; abundance: .; d_gene: .; v_gene: TRBV5-1; j_gene: TRBJ1-3
CDR3nt: TGTGCCAGTAGTATGAGAGGGACTGGCAATCAGCCCCAGCATTTT; CDR3aa: CASSMRGTGNQPQHF; abundance: .; d_gene: .; v_gene: TRBV19; j_gene: TRBJ1-5
CDR3nt: TGTGCCAGCAGCCAAAGAGGACAGGGAAAGGGTGGCTACACCTTC; CDR3aa: CASSQRGQGKGGYTF; abundance: .; d_gene: TRBD1; v_gene: TRBV3-1/TRBV3-2; j_gene: TRBJ1-2
CDR3nt: TGTGCCAGCAGCGTAGCATGGCAGGGCCTTCCCTCTTACTCTGGGGCCAACGTCCTGACTTTC; CDR3aa: CASSVAWQGLPSYSGANVLTF; abundance: .; d_gene: .; v_gene: TRBV9; j_gene: TRBJ2-6
CDR3nt: TGTGCCAGCAGCTCACGGGTTCAGATGAACACTGAAGCTTTCTTT; CDR3aa: CASSSRVQMNTEAFF; abundance: .; d_gene: .; v_gene: TRBV7-9; j_gene: TRBJ1-1
CDR3nt: TGCGCCAGCAGCTCAGAGACTATTGGCTACACCTTC; CDR3aa: CASSSETIGYTF; abundance: .; d_gene: .; v_gene: TRBV5-1; j_gene: TRBJ1-2
CDR3nt: TGTGCCAGTACCACTCCCGGCAGGGGCCGGACTGAAGCTTTCTTT; CDR3aa: CASTTPGRGRTEAFF; abundance: few; d_gene: .; v_gene: TRBV19; j_gene: TRBJ1-1
CDR3nt: TGTGCCAGCAGCCACCACCCGACTAGCGGGATTCCCCGGGAGACCCAGTACTTC; CDR3aa: CASSHHPTSGIPRETQYF; abundance: .; d_gene: TRBD2; v_gene: TRBV14; j_gene: TRBJ2-5
CDR3nt: TGCGCCAGCAGCTTGGGGGCAGGAAATAATTCACCCCTCCACTTT; CDR3aa: CASSLGAGNNSPLHF; abundance: .; d_gene: .; v_gene: TRBV5-1; j_gene: TRBJ1-6
CDR3nt: TGTGCCACCAGTACAGGGGATAGCAATCAGCCCCAGCATTTT; CDR3aa: CATSTGDSNQPQHF; abundance: .; d_gene: TRBD1; v_gene: TRBV24-1; j_gene: TRBJ1-5
CDR3nt: TGTGCCAGCAGCCAAGACCGCAGGCAGGCCTACGAGCAGTACTTC; CDR3aa: CASSQDRRQAYEQYF; abundance: .; d_gene: .; v_gene: TRBV3-1/TRBV3-2; j_gene: TRBJ2-7
CDR3nt: TGCGCCAGCAGCCGAAAGACAGGGGGAGGAACAGATACGCAGTATTTT; CDR3aa: CASSRKTGGGTDTQYF; abundance: .; d_gene: TRBD1; v_gene: TRBV5-1; j_gene: TRBJ2-3
CDR3nt: TGTGCCAGCAGCAAGACTAGCGGGAGTCCGGACGACAATGAGCAGTTCTTC; CDR3aa: CASSKTSGSPDDNEQFF; abundance: .; d_gene: TRBD2; v_gene: TRBV5-4; j_gene: TRBJ2-1
CDR3nt: TGTGCCAGCAGCTTGGGCCGGGGGGGCTCGTACCAAGAGACCCAGTACTTC; CDR3aa: CASSLGRGGSYQETQYF; abundance: .; d_gene: TRBD2; v_gene: TRBV5-5; j_gene: TRBJ2-5
CDR3nt: TGTGCCAGCAGGCGGACTAGTGGGAATGAGCAGTTCTTC; CDR3aa: CASRRTSGNEQFF; abundance: .; d_gene: TRBD2; v_gene: TRBV7-2; j_gene: TRBJ2-1
CDR3nt: TGCAGTGCTAGTGAGGACAGAGCTAGCACAGATACGCGGTATTTT; CDR3aa: CSASEDRASTDTRYF; abundance: few; d_gene: .; v_gene: TRBV20-1; j_gene: TRBJ2-3
CDR3nt: TGTGCCAGCAGCTTTTTAGCACCCGACTCCTACAATGAGCAGTTCTTC; CDR3aa: CASSFLAPDSYNEQFF; abundance: once; d_gene: .; v_gene: TRBV5-6; j_gene: TRBJ2-1
CDR3nt: TGTGCCTGGAACCTCGGACAGGCTAGCAATCAGCCCCAGCATTTT; CDR3aa: CAWNLGQASNQPQHF; abundance: few; d_gene: TRBD1; v_gene: TRBV30; j_gene: TRBJ1-5
CDR3nt: TGTGCCAGCGCCAGTGGGCCATTAGGAAACACCATATATTTT; CDR3aa: CASASGPLGNTIYF; abundance: .; d_gene: .; v_gene: TRBV3-1/TRBV3-2; j_gene: TRBJ1-3
CDR3nt: TGTGCCTTTCGACTAGCGGGGGCATCAGATACGCAGTATTTT; CDR3aa: CAFRLAGASDTQYF; abundance: .; d_gene: TRBD2; v_gene: TRBV30; j_gene: TRBJ2-3
CDR3nt: TGTGCCAGCAGCTTGGGTAACACGGAGACCCAGTACTTC; CDR3aa: CASSLGNTETQYF; abundance: .; d_gene: .; v_gene: TRBV5-4; j_gene: TRBJ2-5
CDR3nt: TGTGCCAGCAGCCAGTTAGCCTACGAGCAGTACTTC; CDR3aa: CASSQLAYEQYF; abundance: .; d_gene: .; v_gene: TRBV3-1/TRBV3-2; j_gene: TRBJ2-7
CDR3nt: TGTGCCAGCAGCTTAGCTCAGACTAGCGGGACTTACAATGAGCAGTTCTTC; CDR3aa: CASSLAQTSGTYNEQFF; abundance: .; d_gene: TRBD2; v_gene: TRBV7-8; j_gene: TRBJ2-1
CDR3nt: TGTGCCAGCAGCTTATACCCCCCTAGTAGCGGGAGGGATGATGAGCAGTTCTTC; CDR3aa: CASSLYPPSSGRDDEQFF; abundance: .; d_gene: TRBD2; v_gene: TRBV11-3; j_gene: TRBJ2-1
CDR3nt: TGTGCCAGCAGAGGGACGGGACTAGCGGGAGGGCTGTCCCGGAATGAGCAGTTCTTC; CDR3aa: CASRGTGLAGGLSRNEQFF; abundance: .; d_gene: TRBD2; v_gene: TRBV28; j_gene: TRBJ2-1
CDR3nt: TGTGCCAGCAGGCCCGGGACTGACTCGGGGAATGAGCAGTTCTTC; CDR3aa: CASRPGTDSGNEQFF; abundance: .; d_gene: .; v_gene: TRBV28; j_gene: TRBJ2-1
CDR3nt: TGCGCCAGCAGCGAACAGGGACGGGAGACCCAGTACTTC; CDR3aa: CASSEQGRETQYF; abundance: .; d_gene: .; v_gene: TRBV5-1; j_gene: TRBJ2-5
CDR3nt: TGTGCCAGCACCCCGACGGGTTTTAATTCACCCCTCCACTTT; CDR3aa: CASTPTGFNSPLHF; abundance: once; d_gene: .; v_gene: TRBV7-9; j_gene: TRBJ1-6
CDR3nt: TGTGCCAGCAGTCCATCAGCGGTCACAGATACGCAGTATTTT; CDR3aa: CASSPSAVTDTQYF; abundance: .; d_gene: .; v_gene: TRBV27; j_gene: TRBJ2-3
CDR3nt: TGTGCCTCGCGGGCGGGTGGCAATCAGCCCCAGCATTTT; CDR3aa: CASRAGGNQPQHF; abundance: .; d_gene: .; v_gene: TRBV28; j_gene: TRBJ1-5
CDR3nt: TGTGCCAGCAGTCGTGATCGAACAGGACAGACCGTAGCCAAAAACATTCAGTACTTC; CDR3aa: CASSRDRTGQTVAKNIQYF; abundance: .; d_gene: .; v_gene: TRBV6-2/TRBV6-3; j_gene: TRBJ2-4
CDR3nt: TGTGCCAGCTCACCAATATCGGGACAGTACCAAGAGACCCAGTACTTC; CDR3aa: CASSPISGQYQETQYF; abundance: .; d_gene: TRBD1; v_gene: TRBV18; j_gene: TRBJ2-5
CDR3nt: TGTGCCAGCAGCTTAGTCCGAGACAGGGTGATTGAAGCTTTCTTT; CDR3aa: CASSLVRDRVIEAFF; abundance: .; d_gene: TRBD1; v_gene: TRBV7-9; j_gene: TRBJ1-1
CDR3nt: TGTGCCAGCAGTTTACTCGGTTACGAGCAGTACTTC; CDR3aa: CASSLLGYEQYF; abundance: .; d_gene: .; v_gene: TRBV28; j_gene: TRBJ2-7
CDR3nt: TGTGCCAGCAGTTTATCGACAATCGTGGGAGGGAACACTGAAGCTTTCTTT; CDR3aa: CASSLSTIVGGNTEAFF; abundance: .; d_gene: .; v_gene: TRBV27; j_gene: TRBJ1-1
CDR3nt: TGTGCCAGCAGTTTAAAAACAGTTGGCGAGCAGTACTTC; CDR3aa: CASSLKTVGEQYF; abundance: .; d_gene: .; v_gene: TRBV27; j_gene: TRBJ2-7
CDR3nt: TGTGCCAGCAGCCGGGACTTGACCTCAACAGATACGCAGTATTTT; CDR3aa: CASSRDLTSTDTQYF; abundance: .; d_gene: .; v_gene: TRBV7-2; j_gene: TRBJ2-3
CDR3nt: TGTGCCAGCAGCCTGACAGTGAATAATGAAAAACTGTTTTTT; CDR3aa: CASSLTVNNEKLFF; abundance: .; d_gene: .; v_gene: TRBV7-9; j_gene: TRBJ1-4
CDR3nt: TGTGCCAGCAGCCAAGGACTCTTTTACGAGCAGTACTTC; CDR3aa: CASSQGLFYEQYF; abundance: .; d_gene: .; v_gene: TRBV5-4; j_gene: TRBJ2-7
CDR3nt: TGTGCCAGCAAACAGACAGCGGGTAACTATGGCTACACCTTC; CDR3aa: CASKQTAGNYGYTF; abundance: .; d_gene: .; v_gene: TRBV6-5; j_gene: TRBJ1-2
CDR3nt: TGTGCCAGCAACCCGGGACACCCGAACACTGAAGCTTTCTTT; CDR3aa: CASNPGHPNTEAFF; abundance: .; d_gene: .; v_gene: TRBV5-6; j_gene: TRBJ1-1
CDR3nt: TGTGCCAGCAGCTTCCCGGGTAGCACAGATACGCAGTATTTT; CDR3aa: CASSFPGSTDTQYF; abundance: .; d_gene: .; v_gene: TRBV5-6; j_gene: TRBJ2-3
CDR3nt: TGTGCCAGCTCACCACGGGCCGAGGGGGCGAACACTGAAGCTTTCTTT; CDR3aa: CASSPRAEGANTEAFF; abundance: .; d_gene: TRBD1; v_gene: TRBV18; j_gene: TRBJ1-1